What follows describes a single TCR beta chain. Its target is not known. Division of CD4+ cells produced a CD45RA+ naive subset and a CD45RA-negative memory subset. 200 to 250 ng DNA, 25,000 to 30,000 T cell genomes, went into each sorted-subset replicate PCR. The assay was immunoSEQ multiplex PCR, and TCRdb's table has in-frame clones only and misses some. Of a few million clones in the sample, 90% to 95% are singletons; the top ten hold around 0.4%. The data stem from a study of shared clonotypes between healthy human individuals. As for the study in general: The study enrolled a couple of women and three men aged 18 to 49. Study-wide findings and caveats: Among the subsets, naive ones generally showed larger estimated richness than memory ones.

The CDR3 covers 14 residues. Trimming at V came to 8 bases and at J to 6 bases, leaving 7 bases not matched to a gene. CDR1 is LGHNT, CDR2 FRNRAP, per germline. This chain joins TRBV12-5 and TRBJ2-1, with 10 positions matching TRBD2. The sample consisted of naive CD4+ T cells from PBMCs. Subset described: CD45RA+ positively selected. This receptor was taken from a young man in good health. Some clones in this sample may be carry-over from other donors' samples. CDR3 loop: CASLAGDQFNEQFF. In nucleotides, the CDR3 is TGTGCTAGTCTAGCGGGAGACCAATTCAATGAGCAGTTCTTC.